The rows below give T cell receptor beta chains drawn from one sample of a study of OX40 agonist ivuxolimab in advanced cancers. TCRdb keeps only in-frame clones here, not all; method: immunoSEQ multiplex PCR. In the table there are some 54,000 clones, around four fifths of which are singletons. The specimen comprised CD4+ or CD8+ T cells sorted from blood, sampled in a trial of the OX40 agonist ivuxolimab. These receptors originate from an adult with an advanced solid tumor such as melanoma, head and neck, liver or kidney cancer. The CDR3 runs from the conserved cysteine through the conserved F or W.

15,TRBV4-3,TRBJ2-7,CASSHPTSGAYEQYF
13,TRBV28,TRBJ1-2,CASSPDSVYGYTF
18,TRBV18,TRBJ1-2,CASSPGPMGRTANYGYTF
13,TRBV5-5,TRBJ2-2,CASSSQGAPELFF
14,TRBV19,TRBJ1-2,CASSPGQGAYGYTF
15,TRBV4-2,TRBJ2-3,CASSPSGRTTDTQYF
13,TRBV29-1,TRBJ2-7,CSVLWGEVYEQYF
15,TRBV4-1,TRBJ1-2,CASSQIGTVNYGYTF
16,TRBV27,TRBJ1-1,CASSPPWGVGWTEAFF
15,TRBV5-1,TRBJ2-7,CASSSLGTSAYEQYF
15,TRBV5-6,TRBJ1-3,CASSFFIPSGNTIYF
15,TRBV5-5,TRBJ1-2,CASSPGQGTVYGYTF
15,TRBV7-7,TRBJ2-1,CASSPGRLDYNEQFF
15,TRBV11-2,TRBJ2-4,CASGGQGGLENIQYF
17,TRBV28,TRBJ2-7,CASSFALRDTSSYEQYF
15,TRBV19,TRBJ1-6,CASSIGRATTTPLHF
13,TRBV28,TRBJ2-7,CASSSPDRAEQYF
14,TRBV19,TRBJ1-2,CASSPQGAALGYTF
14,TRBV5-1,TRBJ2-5,CASLDVQGGETQYF
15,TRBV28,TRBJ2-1,CASSFYSGGYNEQFF
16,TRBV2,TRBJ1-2,CASSNAPGGRDYGYTF
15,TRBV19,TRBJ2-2,CASSIEGRGTGELFF
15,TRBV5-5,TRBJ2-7,CASSLSIVGSYEQYF
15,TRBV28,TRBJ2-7,CASSIYGTGTREQYF
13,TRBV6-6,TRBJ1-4,CASNTGGREKLFF
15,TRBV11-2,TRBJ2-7,CASSPGGGGTYEQYF
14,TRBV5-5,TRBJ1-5,CASSLLIGEGAQHF
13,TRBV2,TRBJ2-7,CASNRDGAYEQYF
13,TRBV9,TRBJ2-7,CASSVGLGVEQYF
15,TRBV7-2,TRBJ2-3,CASSKQGGSTDTQYF
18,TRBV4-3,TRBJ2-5,CASSQDKGGGWGQWTQYF
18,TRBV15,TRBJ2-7,CATSREGFIGGMKREQYF
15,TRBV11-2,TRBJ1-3,CASSSIQGSGNTIYF
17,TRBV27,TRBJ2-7,CASSLEPPGSGSYEQYF
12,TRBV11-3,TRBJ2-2,CASSLRGEELFF
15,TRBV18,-,CASSPRGGLKHEQYF
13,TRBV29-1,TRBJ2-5,CSVDDNLQETQYF
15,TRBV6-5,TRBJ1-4,CASSRDRAFNEKLFF
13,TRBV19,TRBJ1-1,CASSRTGNTEAFF
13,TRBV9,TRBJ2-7,CASSVSGDYEQYF